The source of this T cell receptor beta chain is a study of blood T cells in healthy people across ages. The CDR3 consists of 16 residues. Trimming took off 5 bases at V and 7 bases at J, with 23 bases between the two ends. With a J-beta primer mix and a sample-barcoded 5' primer, a second PCR ran about 7 to 11 cycles. One entry per CDR3 protein, called by TCRdb with MiXCR from the 5' RACE reads. The sample includes over 1,200,000 distinct CDR3 sequences, approximately 60% of them seen just once. The sequencing input was blood. The clonotype comes from a young man in good health. J is TRBJ1-2 and V is TRBV12-3 or TRBV12-4; TRBD1 is a possible D gene (6 bases). CDR3 loop: CASSPNWGAASSGYTF. Here the CDR3 DNA reads TGTGCCAGCAGTCCCAATTGGGGGGCGGCCTCTAGTGGCTACACCTTC.